This TCR beta chain was retrieved from a study of cytomegalovirus exposure and HLA in healthy donors. Points from the study as a whole: One variant, a missense change in DCLRE1C, was linked in a later analysis to TCR beta V- and J-gene trimming.

Primers included in the PCR were 60 Vbeta and 13 Jbeta primers. Clones were read by immunoSEQ multiplex PCR, and TCRdb kept only the in-frame ones, dropping some. The repertoire has roughly 89,000 clones, less than 80% of them found once; the top ten carry 20% to 25%. On this clone itself: The antigen is unknown.

The trim removed 1 base at V and 5 bases at J, leaving 6 bases unmatched. Germline loops: CDR1 MNHEY, CDR2 SVGAGI. The CDR3 consists of 16 residues. The chain joins TRBV6-5 to TRBJ1-1; 11 bases match TRBD1. The sequenced material came from PBMCs. The sequence derives from a woman in her forties or fifties in good health and CMV-seropositive. The CDR3 protein is CASSYWGQGVGTEAFF. The CDR3 DNA follows: TGTGCCAGCAGTTACTGGGGACAGGGGGTGGGGACTGAAGCTTTCTTT.